The present TCR beta chain was sequenced within a study of blood T cells in healthy people across ages (dated by TCRdb to 2014 to 2015). Looking at the study overall: In model experiments, roughly one uniquely barcoded TCR beta cDNA molecule per two T cells was captured by template switching. Four age groups were formed from the donors: young (average around 15 years), middle-aged (just under 40), aged (more than 55) and long-lived (82). Two additional independent replicas of 1 million unique cDNA reads from the same blood draw were analyzed for two donors (one aged 18 to 29 and one aged 80 or older). To avoid experimental bias, donors of different ages were spread randomly across the sequencing lanes. To track age-related changes in TCR beta repertoire diversity, the study relied on deep sequencing normalized with unique cDNA molecular identifiers.

This clonotype has a handful of counts. Its cognate antigen has yet to be identified. Per-base qualities were not stored, and no clone one base away is much larger. Systemically healthy Caucasian individuals from Russia, 35 to 40 in total and aged about 6 to 95 years, were included as donors. Each donor gave 8 to 10 milliliters of peripheral blood, drawn into EDTA-treated Vacutainer tubes. PBMCs were isolated by Ficoll-Paque density-gradient centrifugation, with at least 6 million obtained per sample. Trizol reagent was used to extract total RNA from PBMCs, with at least 5 micrograms per sample. The percentages of naive CD45RAhigh/CD27high T cells were determined by flow cytometry on a PBMC aliquot from every donor. General study outcomes and caveats: The CMV infection status of donors was not known, potentially confounding age-related changes in expanded clonotypes. Estimates of total diversity based on one million sequenced T cells were considered lower bounds and underestimates. Since profiling was done on bulk unsorted PBMCs, naive and antigen-experienced compartments could not be conclusively compared. A strong correlation was found between observed TCR beta diversity and the percentage of naive T cells measured by flow cytometry. Compared with the aged group, the long-lived group had more naive CD4+ T cells, fewer expanded clones and increased TCR diversity, suggesting age selection. Observed TCR beta diversity per million T cells fell roughly linearly with age, and a significant reduction was already apparent by age roughly 40.

The method was 5' RACE. The sequencer was an Illumina HiSeq 2500. A second about 7 to 12 cycle PCR used a sample-barcoded 5' primer and a J-beta primer mix. A unique molecular identifier was introduced onto each TCR beta cDNA molecule by a template-switch 5' adaptor carrying 12 random nucleotides. Each sample yielded at least 2.5 million CDR3-containing paired-end reads. First-strand cDNA was synthesized from all RNA with the Mint cDNA synthesis kit, primed by a TRBC-specific oligonucleotide. Following uracil-DNA glycosylase treatment, all cDNA underwent a first 18-cycle PCR with the universal primers M1SS and BC2_uni_R. The authors' analysis ran thus. For normalization, 1 million high-quality reads, each with a distinct molecular identifier, were randomly selected from each sample. Reads with shared molecular identifiers were discarded instead of being binned into consensus sequences. MiTCR, with a Q25 quality threshold and the strictest error-elimination algorithm, was used for CDR3 identification, clonotype clustering and error correction. A nonparametric unseen species model with Euler transformation was used to estimate a lower bound on total TCR beta diversity. TCRdb trimmed public reads at Q25 via fastp, called clones via MiXCR and kept in-frame beta chains. A single entry per CDR3 protein holds the most common genes and DNA from its merged rows. TCRdb, rather than the study authors, made the V and J calls. This sample lists more than 800,000 distinct CDR3 sequences; 35% to 50% were detected once. The ten top clones hold approximately 20% of the sample.

V is cut by 4 bases and J by 5 bases, and the space between the germline ends is 23 bases. Including cysteine and phenylalanine, the CDR3 has 18 amino acids. Left in the record is the CDR3 DNA by itself, 54 bases read in frame from the first base. Sequenced material: blood. The rearranged segments are TRBV12-3 or TRBV12-4 and TRBJ1-4, with the identity of the D gene unclear. This sequence originates from a woman in her fifties or sixties in good health. The CDR3 protein: CASSSSWSGVGGNEKLFF. The DNA sequence reads TGTGCCAGCAGTTCATCTTGGAGTGGGGTCGGAGGGAATGAAAAACTGTTTTTT.